In its sample, the clone carrying this T cell receptor (beta chain) is medium-sized. The patients had localized lung adenocarcinoma, a non-small cell subtype. TCRdb passed the PCR reads through MiXCR, listing each CDR3 protein once. The sample lists 9,500 to 15,000 distinct CDR3 sequences, about 50% occurring once. The data originate from a study of CD4 and CD8 cells across lung adenocarcinoma regions. CDR3 size: 16 residues. Losses at the gene ends were 0 bases for V and 11 bases for J; bases not matched to a gene: 13. In germline, CDR1 is MNHEY, CDR2 SVGAGI. The chain carries TRBV6-5 and TRBJ2-5; TRBD1 matches at 9 bases. The receptor was derived from a male donor with lung adenocarcinoma. The CD4 and CD8 labels of this study may be unreliable. The source material was CD8+ T cells from the margin of a lung tumor. The chain's CDR3 is CASSYSPGQGQNEQYF. The DNA for the CDR3 is TGTGCCAGCAGTTACTCCCCGGGACAGGGTCAGAATGAGCAGTACTTC.